This T cell receptor (beta chain) originates from a study of T-cell reconstitution after alpha-beta-depleted transplantation in children. General study points: When one year had passed after transplant, most T-cell counts and diversity came from newly produced T cells.

There are 15 residues in the CDR3. Between the trimmed V and J ends, which lost 2 bases and 8 bases, there was a span of 17 bases. Germline V gene sequence: CDR1 SGHRS, CDR2 YFSETQ. During its preparation, the TCRbeta library received unique molecular identifiers. TCRdb independently ran MiXCR on the PCR reads; one entry per CDR3 protein. The sample lists 600,000 to 700,000 distinct CDR3 sequences; roughly 13% were seen once. This clonotype was counted only a few times. Its target is unknown. The chain is built from TRBV5-1 and TRBJ2-1; maybe TRBD2 (5 bases). The clonotype comes from a girl aged 2 to 10 with congenital amegakaryocytic thrombocytopenia, due to receive a stem cell transplant. The material sequenced was PBMCs, taken before TCRalphabeta/CD19-depleted stem cell transplant. The CDR3 DNA is TGCGCCAGCAGCTTTGGCCCGGGAAGTACCCATGAGCAGTTCTTC. Its protein is CASSFGPGSTHEQFF.